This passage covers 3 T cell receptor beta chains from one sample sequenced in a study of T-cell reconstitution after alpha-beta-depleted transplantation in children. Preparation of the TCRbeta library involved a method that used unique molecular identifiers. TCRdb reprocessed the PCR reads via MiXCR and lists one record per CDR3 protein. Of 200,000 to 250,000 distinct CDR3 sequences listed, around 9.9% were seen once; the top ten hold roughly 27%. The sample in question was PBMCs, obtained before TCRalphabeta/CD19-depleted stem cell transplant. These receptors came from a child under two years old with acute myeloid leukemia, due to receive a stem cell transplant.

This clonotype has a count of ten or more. The CDR3 nucleotides are TGTGCCAGCAGTGGCCCAGGGAACGGGGAGCTGTTTTTT. The encoded protein is CASSGPGNGELFF. The chain couples TRBV2 to TRBJ2-2; D may be TRBD1 (5 bases). V dropped 4 bases and J dropped 7 bases, with 10 bases sitting between them. The CDR3 is 13 amino acids. Germline lookup yields CDR1 SNHLY and CDR2 FYNNEI.

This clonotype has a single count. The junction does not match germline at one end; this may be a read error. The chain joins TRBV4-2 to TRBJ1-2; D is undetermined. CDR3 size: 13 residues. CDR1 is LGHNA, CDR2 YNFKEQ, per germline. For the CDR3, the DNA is TGTGCCAGGAGCCCCAGCCCCAACTATGGCTACACCTTC. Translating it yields CARSPSPNYGYTF.

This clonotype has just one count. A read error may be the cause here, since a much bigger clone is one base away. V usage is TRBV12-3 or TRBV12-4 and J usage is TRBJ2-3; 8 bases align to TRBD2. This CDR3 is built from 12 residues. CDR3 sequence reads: CVSSISGERSYF. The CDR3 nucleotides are TGTGTCAGCAGCATTAGCGGGGAAAGGTCGTATTTT.